This section outlines one T cell receptor beta chain sequence together with its context. PCR used 60 Vbeta primers and 13 Jbeta primers. Produced via immunoSEQ multiplex PCR; TCRdb's table is partial and in-frame only. This table has about 76,000 clones, around four fifths appearing once. The data originate from a study of cytomegalovirus exposure and HLA in healthy donors. The germline CDR1 and CDR2 sequences are SGDLS and YYNGEE. The CDR3 length is 17 residues. The trim removed 4 bases at V and 2 bases at J, leaving 12 bases unmatched. This sequence joins TRBV9 and TRBJ2-5; the match to TRBD2 covers 9 bases. The receptor was isolated from a male donor in good health and CMV-seropositive. The sequencing input was PBMCs. In nucleotides, the CDR3 is TGTGCCAGCAGCTCCCTAGCGGGACTGAACAGTCAAGAGACCCAGTACTTC. Translation: CASSSLAGLNSQETQYF.